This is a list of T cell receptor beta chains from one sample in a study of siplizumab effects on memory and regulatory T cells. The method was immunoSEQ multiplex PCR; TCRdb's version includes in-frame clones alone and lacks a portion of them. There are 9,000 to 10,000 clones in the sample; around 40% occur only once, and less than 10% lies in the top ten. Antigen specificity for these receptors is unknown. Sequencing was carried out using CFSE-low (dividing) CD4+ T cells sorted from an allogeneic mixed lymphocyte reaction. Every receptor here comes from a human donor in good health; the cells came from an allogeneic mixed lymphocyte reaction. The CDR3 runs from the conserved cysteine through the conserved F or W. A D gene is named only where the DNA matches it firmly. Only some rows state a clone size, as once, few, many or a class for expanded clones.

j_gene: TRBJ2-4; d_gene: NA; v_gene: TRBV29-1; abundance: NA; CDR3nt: TGCAGCGTAGAGACACCCAAAAACATTCAGTACTTC; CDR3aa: CSVETPKNIQYF
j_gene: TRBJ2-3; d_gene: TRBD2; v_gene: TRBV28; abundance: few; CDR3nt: TGTGCCAGCCGGGAGGGGGGCACAGATACGCAGTATTTT; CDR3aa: CASREGGTDTQYF
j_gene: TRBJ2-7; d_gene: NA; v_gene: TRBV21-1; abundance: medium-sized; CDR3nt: TGTGCCAGCAGAGCGGGACCGAGCAGGTACGAGCAGTACTTC; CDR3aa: CASRAGPSRYEQYF
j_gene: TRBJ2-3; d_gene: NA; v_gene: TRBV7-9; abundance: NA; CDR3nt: TGTGCCAGCTCGGGTGCGCGGGGAGGAGGAGCCACAGATACGCAGTATTTT; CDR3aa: CASSGARGGGATDTQYF
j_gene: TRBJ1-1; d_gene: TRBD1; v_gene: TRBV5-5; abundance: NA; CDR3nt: TGTGCCAGCACTCGGGAAGACAGGGGGAGTAGGACTGAAGCTTTCTTT; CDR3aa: CASTREDRGSRTEAFF
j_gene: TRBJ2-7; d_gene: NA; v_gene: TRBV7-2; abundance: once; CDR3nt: TGTGCCAGCAGCTTAGTACTGTTGGAGTCCGAGCAGTACTTC; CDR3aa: CASSLVLLESEQYF
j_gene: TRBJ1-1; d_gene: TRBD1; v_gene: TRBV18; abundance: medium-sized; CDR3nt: TGTGCCAGCTCATCGACAGGGGGGAACACTGAAGCTTTCTTT; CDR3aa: CASSSTGGNTEAFF
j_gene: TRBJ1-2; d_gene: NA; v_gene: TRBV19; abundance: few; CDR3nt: TGTGCCAGTAGTATCGTTCAGGGGTATTCGTATGGCTACACCTTC; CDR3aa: CASSIVQGYSYGYTF
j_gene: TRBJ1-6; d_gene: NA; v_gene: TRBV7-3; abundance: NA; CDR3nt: TGTGCCAGCAGCGTTTTTGGGGTTCCGAATTCACCCCTCCACTTT; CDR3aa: CASSVFGVPNSPLHF
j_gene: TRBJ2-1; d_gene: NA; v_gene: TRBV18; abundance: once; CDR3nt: TGTGCCAGCTCACATGAGCAGTTCTTC; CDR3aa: CASSHEQFF
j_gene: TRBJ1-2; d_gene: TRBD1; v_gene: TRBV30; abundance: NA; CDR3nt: TGTGCCTGGAGTGGCGGGACAGGGGGCTATGGCTACACCTTC; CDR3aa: CAWSGGTGGYGYTF
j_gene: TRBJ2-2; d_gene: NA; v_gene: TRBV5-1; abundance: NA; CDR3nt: TGCGCCAGCAGCTTGGGGGCCCGGGCGGGCACCGGGGAGCTGTTTTTT; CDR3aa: CASSLGARAGTGELFF
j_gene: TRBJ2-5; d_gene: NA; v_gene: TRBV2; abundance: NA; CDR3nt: TGTGCCACCAGTGACCCAGGAGAGACCCAGTACTTC; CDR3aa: CATSDPGETQYF
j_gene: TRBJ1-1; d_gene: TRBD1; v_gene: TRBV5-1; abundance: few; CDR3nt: TGCGCCAGCAGCTGGGCCCGGACAGGGTTGACTGAAGCTTTCTTT; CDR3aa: CASSWARTGLTEAFF
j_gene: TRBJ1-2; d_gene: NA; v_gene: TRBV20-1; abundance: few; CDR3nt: TGCAGTGCTAGAGATCTCCCATTCTACACCTTC; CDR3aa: CSARDLPFYTF
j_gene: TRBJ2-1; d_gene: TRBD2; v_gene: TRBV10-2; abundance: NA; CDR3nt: TGCGCCAGCAGCAGGACTAGTTACAATGAGCAGTTCTTC; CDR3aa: CASSRTSYNEQFF
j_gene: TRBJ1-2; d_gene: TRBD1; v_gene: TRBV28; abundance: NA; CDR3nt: TGTGCCAGCAATCCAAGGGACAGGGCCAATGGCTACACCTTC; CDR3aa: CASNPRDRANGYTF
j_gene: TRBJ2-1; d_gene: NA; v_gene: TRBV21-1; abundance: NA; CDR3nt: TGTGCCAGCAGCAAAAATCGGGTGAGTAATGAGCAGTTCTTC; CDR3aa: CASSKNRVSNEQFF
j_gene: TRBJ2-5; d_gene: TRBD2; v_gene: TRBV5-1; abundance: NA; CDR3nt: TGCGCCAGCACGACTAGCGGGACCTTGCAAGAGACCCAGTACTTC; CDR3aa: CASTTSGTLQETQYF
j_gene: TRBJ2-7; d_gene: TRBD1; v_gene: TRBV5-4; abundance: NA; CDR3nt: TGTGCCAGCAGCTTGGAGGGCAGGGGGTTCGGCTCCTACGAGCAGTACTTC; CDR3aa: CASSLEGRGFGSYEQYF
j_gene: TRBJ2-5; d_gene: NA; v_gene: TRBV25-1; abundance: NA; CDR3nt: TGTGCCAGCAGTAGGGCGGGGGAGACCCAGTACTTC; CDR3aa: CASSRAGETQYF
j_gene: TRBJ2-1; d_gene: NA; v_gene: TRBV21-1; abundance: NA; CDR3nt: TGTGCCATGTGGGGGGCAAATGAGCAGTTCTTC; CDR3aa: CAMWGANEQFF
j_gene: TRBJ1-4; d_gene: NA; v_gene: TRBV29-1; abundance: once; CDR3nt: TGCAGCGTTCAAGGGGCGGTGGGGGAAAAACTGTTTTTT; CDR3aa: CSVQGAVGEKLFF
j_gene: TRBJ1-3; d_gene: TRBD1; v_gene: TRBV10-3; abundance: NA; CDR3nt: TGTGCCATCAGCGATAAAGGGACAGCAGGAAACACCATATATTTT; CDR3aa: CAISDKGTAGNTIYF
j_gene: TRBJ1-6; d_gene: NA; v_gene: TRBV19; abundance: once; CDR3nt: TGTGCCAGTAGTCCCAAAGGGACCATTTCACCCCTCCACTTT; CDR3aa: CASSPKGTISPLHF
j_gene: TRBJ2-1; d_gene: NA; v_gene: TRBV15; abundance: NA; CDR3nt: TGTGCCACCAGCAGAGATCTTAGCGCTAGCCGCTACAATGAGCAGTTCTTC; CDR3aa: CATSRDLSASRYNEQFF
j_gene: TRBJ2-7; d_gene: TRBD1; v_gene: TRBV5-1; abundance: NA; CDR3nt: TGCGCCAGCAGCTGGGCCGGGACAGGGACCTACGAGCAGTACTTC; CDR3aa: CASSWAGTGTYEQYF
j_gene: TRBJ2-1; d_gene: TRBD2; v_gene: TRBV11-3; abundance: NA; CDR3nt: TGTGCCAGCAGCCATCTAGCGGGAGCCTACAATGAGCAGTTCTTC; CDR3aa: CASSHLAGAYNEQFF